The T cell receptor (beta chain) under discussion was sequenced for a study of blood T cell repertoires in COVID-19. Whole-study context: T cells, B-cell-depleted T cells, or PBMCs supplied cDNA or gDNA.

The V and J ends lost 4 bases and 11 bases, in that order; junction bases with no gene match: 19. The CDR3 is 17 residues long. Germline CDR1 and CDR2: SGDLS and YYNGEE. Per the original methods: Amplified reference gene primers provided the basis for estimating nucleated cell counts. Produced via immunoSEQ multiplex PCR; TCRdb's table is partial and in-frame only. D and trimming come from the DNA, and the V and J calls and clone size come from that table. This table has more than 25,000 clones, around 89% appearing once. This clone was detected once. This receptor was obtained from a man in his fifties or sixties with acute or convalescent COVID-19. The sequenced sample consisted of peripheral blood. The chain employs TRBV9 and TRBJ2-1, with 9 bases that match TRBD1. This CDR3 is CASSSNFAGQGSLQQFF. CDR3 nucleotide sequence: TGTGCCAGCAGCTCAAACTTTGCGGGACAGGGTTCCCTCCAGCAGTTCTTC. Full variable domain (remainder filled in from reference TRBV9 and TRBJ2-1): DSGVTQTPKHLITATGQRVTLRCSPRSGDLSVYWYQQSLDQGLQFLIQYYNGEERAKGNILERFSAQQFPDLHSELNLSSLELGDSALYFCASSSNFAGQGSLQQFFGPGTRLTVL.